A single sample is the source of the 23 T cell receptor beta chains below, sequenced in a study of shared clonotypes between healthy human individuals. The repertoire was sequenced with immunoSEQ multiplex PCR; TCRdb's copy has only in-frame clones and lacks some. The sample has approximately 1,500,000 clones, approximately 96% seen once. The sequencing input was naive CD4+ T cells sorted from blood. The subset here: CD45RA+ positively selected. These receptors came from a man aged 25-45 years in good health.

The gene calls are TRBV5-5 and TRBJ1-1; TRBD1 matches 7 bases. The CDR3 consists of 13 residues. CDR1 and CDR2 from the germline V gene are SGHKS and YYEKEE (reference sequence). Trimming took 2 bases from V and 3 from J; bases not matched to a gene: 1. CDR3 region: CASSFRGHTEAFF. The CDR3 DNA follows: TGTGCCAGCAGCTTTAGGGGGCACACTGAAGCTTTCTTT.

This chain joins TRBV27 and TRBJ2-3; D is undetermined. The ends were cut back, 5 bases at V and 4 bases at J, with 10 bases in the middle. The CDR3 is 13 residues long. Per the germline V gene, CDR1 is MNHEY and CDR2 is SMNVEV (reference sequence). CDR3 DNA: TGTGCCAGCAGTCTCGCTGGGGCAGATACGCAGTATTTT. Translating it yields CASSLAGADTQYF.

This chain joins TRBV6-1 and TRBJ1-5; no clear D gene. The CDR3 extends over 14 amino acids. The V end was cut by 2 bases, the J end by 6 bases, with 11 bases between. Germline CDR1 is MNHNS and CDR2 is SASEGT. CDR3 amino acids: CASSESGSTQPQHF. The CDR3 region has the DNA TGTGCCAGCAGTGAAAGTGGAAGTACTCAGCCCCAGCATTTT.

This chain joins TRBV2 and TRBJ1-5, with TRBD1 matching over 8 bases. The CDR3 is 14 amino acids. J gave up 4 bases and V 10 bases, and 9 bases lay outside the gene matches. Germline V gene sequence: CDR1 SNHLY, CDR2 FYNNEI. Here the CDR3 DNA reads TGTGCCACCCAGGAGAGGACAGGGAATCAGCCCCAGCATTTT. Translation: CATQERTGNQPQHF.

This chain joins TRBV5-1 and TRBJ2-5; 9 bases map to TRBD2. V lost 5 bases, J lost 1 base, and 12 bases stayed unmatched. Germline V lookup: CDR1 SGHRS, CDR2 YFSETQ. CDR3 length: 17 residues. CDR3 residues: CASSPPRLAEAQETQYF. CDR3 sequence (DNA): TGCGCCAGCAGTCCACCCCGACTAGCGGAGGCCCAAGAGACCCAGTACTTC. The full variable domain, completed using reference TRBV5-1 and TRBJ2-5, is KAGVTQTPRYLIKTRGQQVTLSCSPISGHRSVSWYQQTPGQGLQFLFEYFSETQRNKGNFPGRFSGRQFSNSRSEMNVSTLELGDSALYLCASSPPRLAEAQETQYFGPGTRLLVL.

V gene TRBV18 combines with J gene TRBJ2-3, with 8 nucleotides matching TRBD2. The CDR3 totals 16 residues. Germline V gives CDR1 KGHSH, CDR2 LQKENI. The trim removed 6 bases at V and 2 bases at J, leaving 10 bases unmatched. The CDR3 reads CASSPPEAGATDTQYF. As DNA, the CDR3 is TGTGCCAGCTCCCCCCCGGAAGCGGGAGCCACAGATACGCAGTATTTT.

This chain's CDR3 is CASSQVAGQTQYF. The CDR3 DNA reads TGCGCCAGCAGCCAGGTAGCGGGCCAGACCCAGTACTTC. The chain combines TRBV4-3 with TRBJ2-5, with 7 bases identical to TRBD2. V lost 3 bases and J lost 6; bases outside the gene matches: 4. Germline V gene data show CDR1 as LGHNA and CDR2 as YSLEER. CDR3 length: 13 residues.

The chain uses TRBV14 and TRBJ1-3, with D perhaps matching TRBD1 (5 bases). The CDR3 has 18 residues. Trimming left V 2 bases short and J 5 bases short, with 22 bases between. Per germline, CDR1 SGHDN and CDR2 FVKESK. The CDR3 region is CASSQSRRSDMTRNTIYF. The CDR3 nucleotides read TGTGCCAGCAGCCAATCCAGGAGATCGGACATGACGCGAAACACCATATATTTT.

Only one count was recorded for this clone. The chain has TRBV7-8 and TRBJ2-5; D not resolved. This CDR3 comprises 14 residues. CDR1 and CDR2 (germline): SGHVS, FQNEAQ. V was trimmed by 2 bases and J by 0 bases, leaving 7 bases between them. The CDR3 reads CASSLPRYQETQYF. CDR3 nucleotides: TGTGCCAGCAGCTTACCGAGGTACCAAGAGACCCAGTACTTC.

The chain employs TRBV9 and TRBJ2-7, with 7 bases lining up with TRBD2. Trimming cost V 1 base and J 2 bases; bases outside gene matches: 6. CDR1 and CDR2 (germline): SGDLS, YYNGEE. This CDR3 has 15 amino acids. The CDR3 is CASSVRGGSAYEQYF. The DNA for the CDR3 is TGTGCCAGCAGCGTAAGGGGCGGGAGTGCCTACGAGCAGTACTTC.

The chain carries TRBV4-3 and TRBJ2-1, with TRBD2 as a possible D gene (5 bases). Germline CDR1 LGHNA, CDR2 YSLEER. The CDR3 loop spans 14 amino acids. With 1 base removed from V and 9 bases from J, the gap between germline ends came to 13 bases. CDR3 sequence reads: CASSQVGVRGEQFF. In DNA, the CDR3 is TGCGCCAGCAGCCAAGTGGGAGTTAGAGGTGAGCAGTTCTTC.

V and J are TRBV28 and TRBJ1-5; D possibly corresponds to TRBD1 (6 bases). The V and J ends lost 6 bases and 5 bases respectively, with 17 bases between them. The germline V gene encodes CDR1 MDHEN and CDR2 SYDVKM. The CDR3 has 15 residues. CDR3 sequence: CASSQVSGEDQPQHF. The CDR3 region has the DNA TGTGCCAGCAGCCAAGTTTCAGGGGAGGATCAGCCCCAGCATTTT.

This clone was counted once. The chain couples TRBV25-1 to TRBJ1-3; D is possibly TRBD1 (6 bases). CDR3 length: 14 residues. V was cut by 7 bases and J by 5 bases, with 15 bases left in between. Per the germline V gene, CDR1 is MGHDK and CDR2 is SYGVNS. CDR3 nucleotides: TGTGCCAGCACCTCTCCAGGGGCCCGAAACACCATATATTTT. The encoded protein is CASTSPGARNTIYF.

This chain joins TRBV5-6 and TRBJ2-7; D is undetermined. The CDR3 runs 12 residues. Trimming shortened V by 4 bases and J by 3 bases, and 8 bases separated the two germline ends. Germline V gene lookup returns CDR1 SGHDT and CDR2 YYEEEE. The CDR3 here is CASSKTDYEQYF. The CDR3, as DNA: TGTGCCAGCAGCAAAACAGACTACGAGCAGTACTTC.

V usage is TRBV7-9 and J usage is TRBJ2-3; D is unclear. Germline V gives CDR1 SEHNR, CDR2 FQNEAQ (reference sequence). V was cut by 1 base and J by 6 bases, with 8 bases left in between. The CDR3 is 13 amino acids. The CDR3 DNA follows: TGTGCCAGCAGCTTAGTAAGCTCCGATACGCAGTATTTT. Translating it yields CASSLVSSDTQYF.

The chain carries TRBV9 and TRBJ1-2, with TRBD1 identical over 7 bases. The trim removed 0 bases at V and 2 bases at J, leaving 7 bases unmatched. The germline gives CDR1 SGDLS, CDR2 YYNGEE. There are 16 residues in the CDR3. CDR3 loop: CASSVATTGENYGYTF. The CDR3 bases are TGTGCCAGCAGCGTAGCTACAACAGGGGAGAACTATGGCTACACCTTC.

CDR3 sequence reads: CASSLPPYTQYF. As DNA, the CDR3 is TGTGCCAGCAGTCTCCCCCCATATACGCAGTATTTT. V gene TRBV28 combines with J gene TRBJ2-3; D unresolved. The V gene lost 5 bases and the J gene lost 7 bases, with 10 bases spanning the gap. From germline, CDR1 is MDHEN and CDR2 SYDVKM. The CDR3 totals 12 residues.

In this sample, this clone turned up once. This chain links TRBV18 with TRBJ1-4, with 9 positions matching TRBD1. V lost 6 bases and J lost 7; bases outside the gene matches: 6. CDR1 is KGHSH, CDR2 LQKENI, per germline. The CDR3 has 14 amino acids. The CDR3 sequence is CASSDRGGREKLFF. CDR3 coding DNA: TGTGCCAGCTCCGACAGGGGGGGACGTGAAAAACTGTTTTTT.

The gene calls are TRBV18 and TRBJ1-4; maybe TRBD1 (5 bases). The CDR3 is made up of 15 amino acids. V was clipped by 0 bases and J by 7 bases, with 12 bases between them. The germline V gene has CDR1 KGHSH and CDR2 LQKENI. The CDR3 loop reads CASSPPGAVGEKLFF. The CDR3 bases are TGTGCCAGCTCACCACCAGGGGCGGTGGGTGAAAAACTGTTTTTT.

V is TRBV28 and J is TRBJ1-4; D not certain. Trimming took 6 bases from V and 5 from J, leaving 10 bases between them. The CDR3 consists of 13 residues. Per the germline V gene, CDR1 is MDHEN and CDR2 is SYDVKM. CDR3 sequence: CASSFRENEKLFF. In DNA, the CDR3 is TGTGCCAGCAGCTTCCGAGAAAATGAAAAACTGTTTTTT.

In this sample, this clone turned up once. The chain employs TRBV11-2 and TRBJ1-2; TRBD1 is a possible D gene (5 bases). CDR1 and CDR2 (germline): SGHAT, FQNNGV. The CDR3 has 14 residues. Trimming took off 5 bases at V and 4 bases at J, with 14 bases between the two ends. Written as DNA, the CDR3 is TGTGCCAGCAGCCGCCCGGGGCAGGGCTATGGCTACACCTTC. As protein: CASSRPGQGYGYTF.

The chain joins TRBV7-8 to TRBJ2-7, with D possibly being TRBD1 (6 bases). Looked up from germline, CDR1 is SGHVS and CDR2 is FQNEAQ. V was shortened by 3 bases and J by 0 bases, with 15 bases between the two germline ends. The CDR3 consists of 16 residues. In nucleotides, the CDR3 is TGTGCCAGCAGCTTCGCCGGGACGGACAGCTCCTACGAGCAGTACTTC. Translated, it gives CASSFAGTDSSYEQYF. The full variable domain, in which reference TRBV7-8 and TRBJ2-7 provide the parts outside the CDR3, is GAGVSQSPRYKVAKRGQDVALRCDPISGHVSLFWYQQALGQGPEFLTYFQNEAQLDKSGLPSDRFFAERPEGSVSTLKIQRTQQEDSAVYLCASSFAGTDSSYEQYFGPGTRLTVT.

As concerns this clone: A read error may account for a junction end that differs from germline. J is TRBJ1-1 and V is TRBV9; D gene uncertain. Germline CDR1 and CDR2: SGDLS and YYNGEE. The CDR3 has 15 residues. The DNA for the CDR3 is TGTGCCAGCAGCCCGCGGAGTGGGCGGAACAGTGAAGCTTTCTTT. Translated, it gives CASSPRSGRNSEAFF.